This TCR beta chain was retrieved from a study of T cell repertoires in cytomegalovirus infection. Study-level background: Carrying CMV and the relevant HLA type showed in public TCR beta signatures. General study points: Individuals carrying CMV plus the relevant HLA were identified by cumulative frequency of public TCR beta families. Predominance within the ex vivo response was attributable to HLA-C-restricted CMV-specific TCR beta clonotypes.

TCRdb reprocessed the reads with MiXCR, giving one entry per CDR3 protein. Counted here are 680,000 or so distinct CDR3 sequences, 35% to 40% occurring once; the ten biggest clones make up around 3%. The trim removed 3 bases at V and 5 bases at J, leaving 9 bases unmatched. Germline V lookup: CDR1 MDHEN, CDR2 SYDVKM. The CDR3 loop spans 15 amino acids. This clonotype was found a few times. Its antigen is undetermined. The chain has TRBV28 and TRBJ2-7; 8 bases are shared with TRBD2. The TCR was taken from a human donor in good health (CMV status not recorded). Some clones in this sample may be carry-over from other donors' samples. What was sequenced was PBMCs. DNA of the CDR3: TGTGCCAGCAGTTTTGCAACTAGCGGATATAACGAGCAGTACTTC. Translating gives CASSFATSGYNEQYF.